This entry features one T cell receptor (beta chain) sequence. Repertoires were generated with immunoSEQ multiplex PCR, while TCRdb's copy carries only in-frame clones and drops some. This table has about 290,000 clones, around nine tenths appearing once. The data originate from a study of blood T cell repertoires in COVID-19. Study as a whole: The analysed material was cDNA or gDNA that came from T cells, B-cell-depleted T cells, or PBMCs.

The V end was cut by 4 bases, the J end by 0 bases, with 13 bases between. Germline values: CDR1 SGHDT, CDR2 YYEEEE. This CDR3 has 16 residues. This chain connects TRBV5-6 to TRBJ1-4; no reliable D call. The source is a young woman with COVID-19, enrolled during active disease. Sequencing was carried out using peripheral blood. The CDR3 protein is CASSTDGEATNEKLFF. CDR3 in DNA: TGTGCCAGCAGCACCGACGGGGAGGCAACTAATGAAAAACTGTTTTTT.